This T cell receptor (beta chain) derives from a study of cytomegalovirus exposure and HLA in healthy donors. Notes on the study in general: Reports credit the classifier with highly specific, highly sensitive diagnosis of cytomegalovirus status. In an earlier analysis, productive rearrangement rates for most beta V segments clustered near 87% or 30%. V- and J-gene trimming of TCR beta was linked (in a later analysis) to a missense DCLRE1C variant.

As to this clone: Its antigen remains unknown.

A multiplex PCR was run with 60 Vbeta primers and 13 Jbeta primers. As handled by the study authors: Counted up in a later analysis, unique TCR beta chains came to 65 million to 80 million, with some 11 million shared. Data came from immunoSEQ multiplex PCR; TCRdb stores just in-frame clones and leaves some out. The V and J calls and clone size are taken from that table; D and trimming were inferred from the DNA. Among 120,000 or so clones listed, about 80% were seen once. There are 16 residues in the CDR3. Per germline, CDR1 MNHEY and CDR2 SVGAGI. The V segment lost 4 bases and the J segment 2 bases; nucleotides outside the gene matches: 8.

The V gene is TRBV6-5, the J gene TRBJ2-7; 10 positions agree with TRBD1. This clonotype originated in a man aged 18 to 30 in good health and CMV-seronegative. The sequenced sample was PBMCs. The CDR3 protein is CASSFLAGQGTYEQYF. The CDR3 DNA sequence: TGTGCCAGCAGTTTTCTTGCGGGACAGGGGACCTACGAGCAGTACTTC.